The 8 T cell receptor beta chains listed next were all sequenced from one sample in a study. TCRdb passed the RT-PCR reads through MiXCR, listing each CDR3 protein once. The sample holds hundreds of thousands of distinct CDR3 sequences, over 12% seen once. Source material: memory CD4+ T cells from blood. The source of these receptors is a female donor in good health, serving as a healthy control.

The chain employs TRBV5-1 and TRBJ2-7, with 7 nucleotides matching TRBD2. CDR3 length equals 17 residues. The germline V gene encodes CDR1 SGHRS and CDR2 YFSETQ. Unmatched junction bases numbered 16, after V lost 5 bases and J lost 2 bases. The CDR3 DNA reads as TGCGCCAGCAGACTTCAGACTAGCACGGGAGCTCCCTACGAGCAGTACTTC. The encoded protein is CASRLQTSTGAPYEQYF.

Turning to this clonotype: A much larger clone lies a single base off, so this may be a read error. The chain employs TRBV4-1 and TRBJ2-1, with TRBD1 matching 7 bases. The CDR3 runs to 14 residues. V trimming: 5 bases; J trimming: 10 bases; junction bases outside the gene matches: 11. Germline V lookup: CDR1 MGHRA, CDR2 YSYEKL. CDR3 in amino acids: CASSSWTGSGEQFF. CDR3 sequence (DNA): TGCGCCAGCAGCTCCTGGACAGGCTCCGGGGAGCAGTTCTTC.

The sample holds many counts of this clonotype. The chain recombines TRBV7-2 with TRBJ2-7; 9 bases fit TRBD2. This CDR3 has 17 amino acids. V gave up 3 bases and J gave up 2 bases; unmatched junction bases: 11. Germline CDR1 SGHTA, CDR2 FQGNSA. CDR3 loop: CASSFPGGGRAPYEQYF. The CDR3 region has the DNA TGTGCCAGCAGCTTTCCCGGGGGCGGGAGGGCCCCCTACGAGCAGTACTTC. The full variable domain, in which reference TRBV7-2 and TRBJ2-7 provide the parts outside the CDR3, is GAGVSQSPSNKVTEKGKDVELRCDPISGHTALYWYRQSLGQGLEFLIYFQGNSAPDKSGLPSDRFSAERTGGSVSTLTIQRTQQEDSAVYLCASSFPGGGRAPYEQYFGPGTRLTVT.

This clonotype was counted between two and nine times. The V and J genes are TRBV20-1 and TRBJ1-1; unclear D gene. The CDR3 contains 14 residues. Trimming stripped 0 bases from V and 1 base from J, with 9 bases between. Germline V gene lookup returns CDR1 DFQATT and CDR2 SNEGSKA (reference sequence). CDR3 coding DNA: TGCAGTGCTAGAGAGGGAGCATCGAACACTGAAGCTTTCTTT. It encodes CSAREGASNTEAFF.

In this sample, this clonotype turned up many times. CDR3 residues: CASSQDSAGDYEQYF. CDR3 coding DNA: TGCGCCAGCAGCCAAGACAGCGCAGGGGACTACGAGCAGTACTTC. This sequence joins TRBV4-3 and TRBJ2-7; the D gene is possibly TRBD1 (6 bases). In germline, CDR1 is LGHNA, CDR2 YSLEER. The CDR3 is 15 amino acids. V lost 0 bases and J lost 3, with 12 bases in between.

This clonotype was counted ten times or more. This sequence joins TRBV5-1 and TRBJ2-7; D may be TRBD1 or TRBD2 (6 bases each). Between the trimmed V and J ends, which lost 6 bases and 4 bases, there was a span of 20 bases. Per germline, CDR1 SGHRS and CDR2 YFSETQ. This CDR3 contains 15 residues. The CDR3 spells CASTDRGGSSYEQYF. The CDR3 DNA reads TGCGCCAGCACGGACAGAGGGGGGTCATCATACGAGCAGTACTTC.

J is TRBJ1-1 and V is TRBV9; D gene unclear. V lost 2 bases and J lost 3, with 14 bases in between. The germline gives CDR1 SGDLS, CDR2 YYNGEE. The CDR3 is 15 amino acids. The chain's CDR3 is CASSVDIISYTEAFF. The CDR3 bases are TGTGCCAGCAGCGTTGACATCATATCCTACACTGAAGCTTTCTTT.

The chain joins TRBV12-3 or TRBV12-4 to TRBJ1-5; D call uncertain. With 1 base removed from V and 3 bases from J, the gap between germline ends came to 13 bases. The CDR3 is made up of 16 amino acids. The CDR3 reads CASSLGGGQHNQPQHF. In nucleotides, the CDR3 is TGTGCCAGCAGTTTAGGAGGTGGGCAGCACAATCAGCCCCAGCATTTT.